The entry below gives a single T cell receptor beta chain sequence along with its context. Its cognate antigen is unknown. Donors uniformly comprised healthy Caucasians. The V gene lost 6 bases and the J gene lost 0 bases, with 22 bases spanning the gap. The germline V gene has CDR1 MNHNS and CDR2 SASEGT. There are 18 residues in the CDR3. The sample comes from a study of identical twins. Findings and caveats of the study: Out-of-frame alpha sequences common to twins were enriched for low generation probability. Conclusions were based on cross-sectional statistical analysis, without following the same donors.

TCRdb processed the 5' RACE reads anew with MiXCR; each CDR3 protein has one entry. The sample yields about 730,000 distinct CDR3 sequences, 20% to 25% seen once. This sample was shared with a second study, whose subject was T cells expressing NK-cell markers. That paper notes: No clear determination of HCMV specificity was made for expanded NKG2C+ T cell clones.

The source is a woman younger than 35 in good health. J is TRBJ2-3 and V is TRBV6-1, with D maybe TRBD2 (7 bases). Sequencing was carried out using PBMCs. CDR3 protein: CASSLRGGGGTSTDTQYF. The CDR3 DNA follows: TGTGCCAGCAGCCTAAGGGGGGGAGGGGGAACTAGCACAGATACGCAGTATTTT.